This T cell receptor beta chain originates from a study of post-analysis software for immune sequencing data. The wider study: Multiple sclerosis in the patients followed relapsing-remitting, secondary progressive and progressive-relapsing courses. Whole-study results and caveats: Compared with controls, patients had more of about 5 TRBV segments, including TRBV5-6, TRBV5-1 and TRBV20-1.

Researchers reported that TCR beta cDNA libraries carried unique molecular identifiers. Researchers reported some 500,000 cDNA molecules coming from roughly 1 to 10 million T cells. TCRdb reprocessed the PCR reads with MiXCR, giving one entry per CDR3 protein. The sample has about 200,000 distinct CDR3 sequences, approximately 28% seen once. Trimming removed 0 bases at V and 4 bases at J, with 6 bases between. The germline V gene has CDR1 LGHNA and CDR2 YNFKEQ. This CDR3 is built from 13 residues. This clonotype has a count of ten or more. Its antigen is not known. This TCR derives from a girl under 18 with multiple sclerosis. The chain has TRBV4-2 and TRBJ1-1; a possible D gene is TRBD1 (5 bases). Sequenced input: blood. The CDR3 region is CASSQEGGTEAFF. CDR3 bases: TGTGCCAGCAGCCAAGAGGGGGGCACTGAAGCTTTCTTT.